The rows below give T cell receptor beta chains drawn from one sample of a study of cytomegalovirus exposure and HLA in healthy donors. The table came from immunoSEQ multiplex PCR; TCRdb's copy has only in-frame clones and leaves some out. Of 99,000 or so clones listed, around 80% are singletons. What was sequenced was PBMCs. The receptors were sampled from a male donor in good health and CMV-seropositive. Each CDR3 is given with its conserved first and last residue. Fields, in order: J gene, V gene, D gene, clone size, CDR3 protein, CDR3 DNA. D genes are given only for firm matches. Size values are once, few and many counts, or a class for expanded clones, and some rows have none.

>TRBJ1-2|TRBV4-1|.|few
CASSQDPSEGGYGYTF
TGCGCCAGCAGCCAAGATCCTTCGGAGGGAGGGTATGGCTACACCTTC
>TRBJ1-1|TRBV5-5|.|.
CASSWGDMTVNTEAFF
TGTGCCAGCAGCTGGGGGGATATGACAGTGAACACTGAAGCTTTCTTT
>TRBJ1-5|TRBV7-2|.|.
CASREGQSQPQHF
TGTGCCAGCAGGGAGGGTCAGTCGCAGCCCCAGCATTTT
>TRBJ1-2|TRBV5-4|.|few
CASSLAGRDGYTF
TGTGCCAGCAGCTTGGCAGGGAGGGATGGCTACACCTTC
>TRBJ1-5|TRBV19|TRBD1|.
CASSTPDRELGNQPQHF
TGTGCCAGTAGTACGCCAGACAGGGAACTGGGCAATCAGCCCCAGCATTTT
>TRBJ2-2|TRBV7-7|.|.
CASSQDRNTGELFF
TGTGCTAGCAGCCAAGACAGAAACACCGGGGAGCTGTTTTTT
>TRBJ2-2|TRBV4-3|TRBD1|.
CASSQEIYIGTGNTGELFF
TGCGCCAGCAGCCAAGAAATTTATATAGGGACAGGGAACACCGGGGAGCTGTTTTTT
>TRBJ1-2|TRBV11-3|.|.
CASSPSRRHYGYTF
TGTGCCAGCAGCCCCTCGCGGAGACACTATGGCTACACCTTC
>TRBJ2-3|TRBV7-9|.|.
CSSRGGGSTDTQYF
TGTTCCAGCAGAGGCGGTGGTAGCACAGATACGCAGTATTTT
>TRBJ2-7|TRBV4-1|TRBD1|.
CASSQTGQDYEQYF
TGCGCCAGCAGTCAAACGGGACAGGACTACGAGCAGTACTTC
>TRBJ1-2|TRBV5-6|TRBD1|once
CASSLGQGNYGYTF
TGTGCCAGCAGCTTGGGACAGGGAAACTATGGCTACACCTTC
>TRBJ2-5|TRBV29-1|TRBD1|.
CSAVRQGLETQYF
TGCAGCGCCGTCAGACAGGGCCTAGAGACCCAGTACTTC
>TRBJ1-2|TRBV11-3|.|.
CASSLDGGNYGYTF
TGTGCCAGCAGCTTAGACGGCGGTAACTATGGCTACACCTTC
>TRBJ2-7|TRBV30|TRBD1|.
CAWSPETGTDEQYF
TGTGCCTGGAGTCCAGAGACAGGGACAGACGAGCAGTACTTC
>TRBJ1-2|TRBV2|.|.
CASSLDTNYGYTF
TGTGCCAGCAGCTTGGACACTAACTATGGCTACACCTTC
>TRBJ2-3|TRBV10-3|TRBD1|.
CAISAGQGGTDTQYF
TGTGCCATCAGTGCTGGACAGGGCGGCACAGATACGCAGTATTTT
>TRBJ2-2|TRBV6-5|TRBD2|.
CASRQGLAGTGELFF
TGTGCCAGCAGACAGGGACTAGCGGGGACCGGGGAGCTGTTTTTT
>TRBJ1-1|TRBV30|.|.
CAWSGLVKGAGVWNTEAFF
TGTGCCTGGAGTGGTCTAGTCAAGGGAGCGGGAGTCTGGAACACTGAAGCTTTCTTT
>TRBJ1-1|TRBV2|.|.
CASSDGVNTEAFF
TGTGCCAGCAGTGACGGTGTGAACACTGAAGCTTTCTTT
>TRBJ2-1|TRBV15|.|.
CATSRSTGRTYNEQFF
TGTGCCACCAGCAGATCAACAGGGCGTACGTACAATGAGCAGTTCTTC
>TRBJ2-7|TRBV5-1|TRBD1|.
CASSRDSTYEQYF
TGCGCCAGCAGCCGGGACAGTACCTACGAGCAGTACTTC
>TRBJ2-1|TRBV5-4|.|.
CASSLDRASYNEQFF
TGTGCCAGCAGCTTGGACAGGGCAAGTTACAATGAGCAGTTCTTC
>TRBJ1-5|TRBV29-1|.|.
CSVEIMQNQPQHF
TGCAGCGTTGAAATAATGCAGAATCAGCCCCAGCATTTT
>TRBJ1-5|TRBV30|.|.
CAWSPRGQPQHF
TGTGCCTGGAGTCCACGGGGGCAGCCCCAGCATTTT
>TRBJ2-7|TRBV29-1|.|.
CSVDGGPGFRYEQYF
TGCAGCGTTGATGGCGGACCGGGATTTCGGTACGAGCAGTACTTC
>TRBJ1-5|TRBV7-2|.|.
CASSPAPGANQPQHF
TGTGCCAGCAGCCCCGCCCCGGGAGCCAATCAGCCCCAGCATTTT
>TRBJ2-3|TRBV6-5|TRBD1|.
CASSYQGASTDTQYF
TGTGCCAGCAGTTACCAGGGGGCGAGCACAGATACGCAGTATTTT
>TRBJ2-7|TRBV7-3|TRBD2|few
CASSLTSSGGAINYEQYF
TGTGCCAGCAGCTTAACGTCTAGCGGGGGGGCCATTAACTACGAGCAGTACTTC
>TRBJ1-1|TRBV5-1|TRBD1|few
CASSTDRGHTEAFF
TGCGCCAGCAGCACGGACAGGGGTCACACTGAAGCTTTCTTT
>TRBJ1-3|TRBV7-9|.|.
CASSGAGRPLSGNTIYF
TGTGCCAGCAGCGGAGCAGGGAGGCCCCTCTCTGGAAACACCATATATTTT
>TRBJ2-3|TRBV29-1|.|.
CSVEDLQPNTQYF
TGCAGCGTTGAAGATTTACAGCCCAATACGCAGTATTTT
>TRBJ1-2|TRBV30|TRBD1|.
CACSGTGDGYTF
TGTGCCTGCTCCGGGACAGGGGACGGCTACACCTTC
>TRBJ2-7|TRBV6-5|TRBD2|.
CASSYTETSGWGEQYF
TGTGCCAGCAGTTACACCGAGACTAGCGGCTGGGGCGAGCAGTACTTC
>TRBJ1-2|TRBV6-1|.|.
CATSDLSGIIDYGYTF
TGTGCCACCAGTGACCTTTCAGGGATAATTGACTATGGCTACACCTTC
>TRBJ1-1|TRBV30|.|few
CAWTPGYTEAFF
TGTGCCTGGACCCCCGGGTACACTGAAGCTTTCTTT
>TRBJ2-7|TRBV28|.|.
CASSLVRQGEQYF
TGTGCCAGCAGTTTAGTTAGGCAGGGCGAGCAGTACTTC
>TRBJ1-5|TRBV4-1|.|.
CASSQVTGKGHQPQHF
TGCGCCAGCAGCCAAGTCACGGGTAAGGGGCATCAGCCCCAGCATTTT
>TRBJ1-2|TRBV5-6|TRBD1|.
CASSLGTDYGYTF
TGTGCCAGCAGCTTAGGGACAGACTATGGCTACACCTTC
>TRBJ1-2|TRBV5-8|.|.
CASSLVVEWRSSGYTF
TGTGCCAGCAGCTTGGTTGTAGAGTGGAGGTCCAGTGGCTACACCTTC
>TRBJ1-5|TRBV30|TRBD1|.
CAWDRGGQPQHF
TGTGCCTGGGACAGGGGAGGACAGCCCCAGCATTTT
>TRBJ1-1|TRBV9|.|few
CASSAPQGPDTEAFF
TGTGCCAGCAGCGCACCTCAGGGGCCAGACACTGAAGCTTTCTTT
>TRBJ1-1|TRBV13|.|.
CASSLGGDTEAFF
TGTGCCAGCAGCTTAGGAGGGGACACTGAAGCTTTCTTT
>TRBJ2-1|TRBV6-5|TRBD2|.
CASSYGAGSAEQFF
TGTGCCAGCAGTTACGGAGCGGGGTCAGCCGAGCAGTTCTTC
>TRBJ1-4|TRBV5-4|TRBD1|few
CASSTLQGATNEKLFF
TGTGCCAGCAGCACGCTACAGGGGGCCACTAATGAAAAACTGTTTTTT
>TRBJ1-5|TRBV4-1|.|.
CASSQEQGNQPQHF
TGCGCCAGCAGCCAAGAACAGGGAAATCAGCCCCAGCATTTT
>TRBJ2-5|TRBV20-1|.|few
CSAGETQYF
TGCAGTGCGGGCGAGACCCAGTACTTC
>TRBJ2-2|TRBV29-1|TRBD1|.
CSAGQGVTGELFF
TGCAGCGCCGGACAGGGAGTCACCGGGGAGCTGTTTTTT
>TRBJ2-5|TRBV2|.|.
CASSEAFLNQETQYF
TGTGCCAGCAGTGAAGCCTTCCTTAACCAAGAGACCCAGTACTTC
>TRBJ1-1|TRBV2|TRBD1|.
CASSWDRESAFF
TGTGCCAGCAGTTGGGACAGGGAGTCGGCTTTCTTT
>TRBJ2-6|TRBV28|.|.
CASSLILSGANVLTF
TGTGCCAGCAGTTTAATCCTCTCTGGGGCCAACGTCCTGACTTTC
>TRBJ1-1|TRBV6-6|.|few
CASSYPRQIDTEAFF
TGTGCCAGCAGTTACCCCAGGCAGATCGACACTGAAGCTTTCTTT
>TRBJ1-2|TRBV4-1|TRBD1|.
CASSQVTGGGGYTF
TGCGCCAGCAGCCAGGTTACAGGGGGCGGTGGCTACACCTTC
>TRBJ2-7|TRBV6-5|.|.
CASSYRRRGTSYEQYF
TGTGCCAGCAGTTACAGAAGGCGGGGAACCTCCTACGAGCAGTACTTC
>TRBJ2-7|TRBV29-1|TRBD1|few
CSVVGQGSYEQYF
TGCAGCGTCGTGGGACAGGGTTCCTACGAGCAGTACTTC
>TRBJ1-2|TRBV6-6|.|once
CASSYSAGIFYGYTF
TGTGCCAGCAGTTACTCGGCGGGCATCTTCTATGGCTACACCTTC
>TRBJ2-7|TRBV15|.|.
CATSRAGAGEQYF
TGTGCCACCAGCAGAGCTGGGGCTGGCGAGCAGTACTTC